The sequence of this T cell receptor (beta chain) was determined in a study of neoadjuvant anti-PD-1 for oral cavity cancer. This table comes from immunoSEQ multiplex PCR, and its TCRdb copy is limited to in-frame clones, with some not included. The sample yields roughly 12,000 clones, about 61% seen once. Trimming removed 4 bases from V and 6 bases from J, with 10 bases in between. CDR1 SGHVS and CDR2 FQNEAQ come from the germline V gene. The CDR3 consists of 12 residues. This clone is categorized as large (0.1 to 1%). The chain recombines TRBV7-8 with TRBJ2-7; a possible D gene is TRBD1 (6 bases). This receptor was identified in a person aged 35-80 years with oral cavity squamous cell carcinoma. The donor label of this sample is uncertain. The material was tumor tissue, obtained before nivolumab (anti-PD-1) treatment. CDR3 sequence: CASSSGQREQYF. The CDR3 DNA reads as TGTGCCAGCAGCTCCGGACAGCGCGAGCAGTACTTC.